What follows are 3 T cell receptor beta chains derived from one specimen sequenced in a study of pediatric ulcerative colitis. The rectum was sampled with one to two pinch biopsies at colonoscopy. The method was immunoSEQ multiplex PCR; TCRdb's version includes in-frame clones alone and lacks a portion of them. The data show about 36,000 clones, with roughly 72% seen just once and 0.65% to 0.75% held by the top ten. Sequenced material: gut tissue. The receptors stem from a boy aged 5-17 years with moderate ulcerative colitis.

The V gene is TRBV28, the J gene TRBJ1-2, with unresolved D. Germline-derived CDR1 and CDR2 are MDHEN and SYDVKM. This CDR3 contains 11 residues. V lost 5 bases to trimming and J lost 8 bases, with 9 bases between them. The CDR3 DNA reads TGTGCCAGCAGTAGCAATCGGGGCTACACCTTC. It is translated as CASSSNRGYTF.

The V call is TRBV5-1, the J call TRBJ2-3, with TRBD2 identical over 14 bases. This CDR3 contains 19 residues. The junction had 10 bases not matched to a gene; V was cut back by 2 bases and J by 2 bases. CDR1 is SGHRS and CDR2 is YFSETQ in the germline V gene. The CDR3 coding sequence is TGCGCCAGCAGCTTAACCGGGACTAGCGGGAGAGCGTACACAGATACGCAGTATTTT. Protein: CASSLTGTSGRAYTDTQYF.

The chain employs TRBV10-3 and TRBJ2-7; D possibly matches TRBD1 or TRBD2 (5 bases each). CDR1 is ENHRY, CDR2 SYGVKD, per germline. Trimming shortened V by 3 bases and J by 0 bases, and 18 bases separated the two germline ends. The CDR3 covers 17 residues. Here the CDR3 reads CAISESGTRDLSYEQYF. Here the CDR3 DNA reads TGTGCCATCAGTGAATCGGGTACCCGGGACCTCTCCTACGAGCAGTACTTC.